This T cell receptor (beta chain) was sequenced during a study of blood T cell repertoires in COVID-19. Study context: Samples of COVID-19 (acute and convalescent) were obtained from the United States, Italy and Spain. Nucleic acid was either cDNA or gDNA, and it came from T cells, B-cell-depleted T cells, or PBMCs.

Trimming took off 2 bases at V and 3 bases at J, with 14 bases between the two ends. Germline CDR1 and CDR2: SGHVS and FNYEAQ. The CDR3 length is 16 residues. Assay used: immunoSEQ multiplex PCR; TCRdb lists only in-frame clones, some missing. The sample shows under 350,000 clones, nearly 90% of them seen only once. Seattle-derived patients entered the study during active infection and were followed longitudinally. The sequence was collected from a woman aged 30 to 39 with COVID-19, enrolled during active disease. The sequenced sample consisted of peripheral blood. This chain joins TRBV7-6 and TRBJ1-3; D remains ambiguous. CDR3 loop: CASSLSLASRGNTIYF. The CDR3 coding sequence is TGTGCCAGCAGCTTAAGTCTGGCAAGTCGTGGAAACACCATATATTTT.